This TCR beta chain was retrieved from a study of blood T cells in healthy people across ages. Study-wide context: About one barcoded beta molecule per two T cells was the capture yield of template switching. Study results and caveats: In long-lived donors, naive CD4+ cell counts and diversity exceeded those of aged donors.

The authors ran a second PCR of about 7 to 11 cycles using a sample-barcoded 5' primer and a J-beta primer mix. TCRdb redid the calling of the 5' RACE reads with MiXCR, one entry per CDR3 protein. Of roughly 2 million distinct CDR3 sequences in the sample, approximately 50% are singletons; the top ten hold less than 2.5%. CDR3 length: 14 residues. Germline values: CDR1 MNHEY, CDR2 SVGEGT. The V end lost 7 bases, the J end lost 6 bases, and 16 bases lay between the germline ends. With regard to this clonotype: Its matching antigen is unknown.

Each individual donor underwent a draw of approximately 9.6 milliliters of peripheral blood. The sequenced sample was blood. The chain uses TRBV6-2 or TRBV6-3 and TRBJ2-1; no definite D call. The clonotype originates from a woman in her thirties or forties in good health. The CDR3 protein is CASKGWGVRNEQFF. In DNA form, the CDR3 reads TGTGCCAGCAAAGGGTGGGGTGTTCGCAATGAGCAGTTCTTC.